These T cell receptor beta chains were read from a single sample in a study of OX40 agonist ivuxolimab in advanced cancers. TCRdb's copy holds only in-frame clones and misses some; the assay was immunoSEQ multiplex PCR. The sample gives 78,000 or so clones, around 83% of which show up once; roughly 15% is in the top ten. The sample in question was CD4+ or CD8+ T cells sorted from blood, obtained in a trial of the OX40 agonist ivuxolimab. The receptors originated from an adult with an advanced solid tumor such as melanoma, head and neck, liver or kidney cancer. CDR3s include the opening cysteine and the closing phenylalanine or tryptophan. Each record gives: D gene, clone size, CDR3 length, V gene, J gene, CDR3 protein, CDR3 DNA. The D gene is left open where the match is weak. A clone size is listed for some rows: how often the clone was seen (once, few, many), or a class if it is expanded.

.	.	15	TRBV7-9	TRBJ1-4	CASSSGGVANEKLFF	TGTGCCAGCAGCTCAGGAGGGGTAGCTAATGAAAAACTGTTTTTT
.	.	14	TRBV7-9	TRBJ1-1	CASSLVTVNTEAFF	TGTGCCAGCAGCTTAGTCACAGTGAACACTGAAGCTTTCTTT
TRBD2	.	14	TRBV29-1	TRBJ2-7	CSVELAGTPYEQYF	TGCAGCGTTGAACTAGCGGGAACTCCCTACGAGCAGTACTTC
.	.	17	TRBV5-1	TRBJ1-1	CASSLLRDPGLSTEAFF	TGCGCCAGCAGCTTACTACGGGACCCAGGGCTAAGCACTGAAGCTTTCTTT
TRBD1	.	16	TRBV28	TRBJ2-1	CASSTRQGLTGNEQFF	TGTGCCAGCAGTACCAGACAGGGCTTAACGGGCAATGAGCAGTTCTTC
.	.	18	TRBV19	TRBJ2-3	CASWGPQPGVVLPDTQYF	TGTGCCAGTTGGGGCCCCCAGCCGGGAGTAGTGCTCCCAGATACGCAGTATTTT
.	.	14	TRBV27	TRBJ1-2	CASSFGGGGYGYTF	TGTGCCAGCAGTTTCGGTGGAGGGGGCTATGGCTACACCTTC
TRBD1	.	15	TRBV6-1	TRBJ1-1	CASSPSYDRGGVAFF	TGTGCCAGCAGTCCATCCTACGACAGGGGCGGCGTAGCTTTCTTT
.	.	14	TRBV6-1	TRBJ2-1	CASGRGGLVGEQFF	TGTGCCAGCGGCCGTGGGGGGCTGGTGGGTGAGCAGTTCTTC
TRBD2	few	16	TRBV5-1	TRBJ2-3	CASSFGLAGVLDTQYF	TGCGCCAGCAGCTTCGGACTAGCGGGAGTGTTAGATACGCAGTATTTT
TRBD1	.	14	TRBV7-2	TRBJ1-2	CASSLATGSYGYTF	TGTGCCAGCAGCTTAGCGACAGGGTCCTATGGCTACACCTTC
.	once	18	TRBV5-1	TRBJ2-3	CASSPGPGPFGDTDTQYF	TGCGCCAGCAGCCCGGGACCAGGACCTTTTGGGGACACAGATACGCAGTATTTT
TRBD1	.	13	TRBV19	TRBJ1-1	CASSITQGFEAFF	TGTGCCAGTAGTATAACACAGGGGTTTGAAGCTTTCTTT
TRBD1	.	15	TRBV7-9	TRBJ2-4	CASSPQGQGNHIQYF	TGTGCCAGCAGCCCACAGGGACAGGGAAATCACATTCAGTACTTC
.	.	13	TRBV10-3	TRBJ2-1	CAIRALHGGEQFF	TGTGCCATCAGAGCACTGCATGGGGGTGAGCAGTTCTTC
TRBD1	.	14	TRBV11-2	TRBJ1-1	CASSFTGAISEAFF	TGTGCCAGCAGCTTTACAGGGGCTATAAGTGAAGCTTTCTTT
.	.	17	TRBV5-5	TRBJ2-5	CASSPRGSGEWRETQYF	TGTGCCAGCAGCCCCCGGGGCTCAGGGGAATGGCGAGAGACCCAGTACTTC
TRBD2	.	16	TRBV2	TRBJ2-3	CASSKTLAGGLNTQYF	TGTGCCAGCAGCAAGACTTTAGCGGGAGGGCTGAATACGCAGTATTTT
.	.	16	TRBV7-9	TRBJ2-3	CASSLARTGNTDTQYF	TGTGCCAGCAGCTTAGCGCGAACAGGGAACACAGATACGCAGTATTTT
.	.	13	TRBV28	TRBJ2-2	CASETPNTGELFF	TGTGCCAGCGAGACTCCGAACACCGGGGAGCTGTTTTTT
.	once	15	TRBV7-9	TRBJ2-3	CASSLAAGFADTQYF	TGTGCCAGCAGCTTAGCGGCAGGGTTCGCAGATACGCAGTATTTT
.	.	14	TRBV28	TRBJ2-1	CASLRPGVRHEQFF	TGTGCCAGCCTTCGACCGGGAGTTCGGCATGAGCAGTTCTTC
TRBD1	.	15	TRBV19	TRBJ2-5	CASSILRGPTETQYF	TGTGCCAGTAGTATTCTCAGGGGGCCAACGGAGACCCAGTACTTC
TRBD2	.	14	TRBV19	TRBJ2-5	CASSPGRARETQYF	TGTGCCAGTAGTCCCGGGAGGGCCAGAGAGACCCAGTACTTC
TRBD2	.	16	TRBV10-3	TRBJ2-5	CASRLGLAGGQETQYF	TGTGCCAGCCGACTGGGGTTAGCGGGAGGTCAAGAGACCCAGTACTTC
TRBD2	.	19	TRBV5-1	TRBJ2-1	CASSLFTSGSRDGYNEQFF	TGCGCCAGCAGCTTGTTTACTAGCGGGAGCCGCGATGGCTACAATGAGCAGTTCTTC
.	many	12	TRBV5-1	TRBJ1-1	CASSLEGTEAFF	TGCGCCAGCAGCTTGGAGGGGACTGAAGCTTTCTTT
.	.	14	TRBV5-4	TRBJ1-5	CASSSKDSHQPQHF	TGTGCCAGCAGCTCAAAGGACAGCCATCAGCCCCAGCATTTT
TRBD1	.	15	TRBV6-5	TRBJ1-4	CASSYSDRGLEKLFF	TGTGCCAGCAGTTACTCAGACAGGGGCCTTGAAAAACTGTTTTTT
TRBD2	.	15	TRBV5-6	TRBJ2-7	CASSYGLAEAYEQYF	TGTGCCAGCAGCTATGGACTAGCGGAGGCCTACGAGCAGTACTTC
.	.	15	TRBV28	TRBJ1-4	CASSLWGVSNEKLFF	TGTGCCAGCAGTTTATGGGGGGTGTCTAATGAAAAACTGTTTTTT
.	.	12	TRBV7-7	TRBJ2-5	CASSSSGETQYF	TGTGCTAGCAGCTCTAGTGGGGAGACCCAGTACTTC
.	.	11	TRBV6-5	TRBJ1-4	CASIYSDELFF	TGTGCCAGCATCTACAGTGACGAACTGTTTTTT
.	.	15	TRBV19	TRBJ1-2	CASSISGTLLDGYTF	TGTGCCAGTAGTATATCGGGGACATTATTGGATGGCTACACCTTC
.	once	15	TRBV5-1	TRBJ2-2	CASSLVGGPTGELFF	TGCGCCAGCAGCTTGGTCGGGGGGCCCACCGGGGAGCTGTTTTTT
TRBD2	.	15	TRBV15	TRBJ2-3	CATSRDRLAGGTQYF	TGTGCCACCAGCAGAGATCGGCTAGCGGGAGGTACGCAGTATTTT
TRBD1	.	13	TRBV29-1	TRBJ1-2	CSAGQGVGYGYTF	TGCAGCGCGGGACAGGGGGTTGGGTATGGCTACACCTTC
TRBD1	once	15	TRBV6-1	TRBJ2-3	CASSETGEGADTQYF	TGTGCCAGCAGTGAAACAGGGGAAGGGGCAGATACGCAGTATTTT
.	.	14	TRBV2	TRBJ2-7	CASSPTGVKSEQYF	TGTGCCAGCAGTCCTACCGGGGTAAAGAGCGAGCAGTACTTC
TRBD1	once	17	TRBV5-5	TRBJ2-5	CASSRSDRDREQETQYF	TGTGCCAGCAGCCGGAGTGACCGGGACAGGGAACAAGAGACCCAGTACTTC
.	.	15	TRBV15	TRBJ2-5	CATSRGDRGEETQYF	TGTGCCACCAGCAGAGGAGATAGGGGCGAAGAGACCCAGTACTTC
.	.	14	TRBV25-1	TRBJ1-1	CASSEYSPATEAFF	TGTGCCAGCAGTGAATATTCCCCGGCCACTGAAGCTTTCTTT
TRBD1	.	13	TRBV5-1	TRBJ2-7	CASSLPGGYEQYF	TGCGCCAGCAGCTTACCAGGGGGCTACGAGCAGTACTTC
.	.	15	TRBV6-5	TRBJ2-3	CASSYGGASTDTQYF	TGTGCCAGCAGTTACGGCGGGGCTAGCACAGATACGCAGTATTTT
TRBD1	.	16	TRBV5-1	TRBJ2-2	CASSLGGTANTGELFF	TGCGCCAGCAGCTTGGGGGGGACAGCGAACACCGGGGAGCTGTTTTTT
.	.	15	TRBV2	TRBJ1-1	CASSASGRSDTEAFF	TGTGCCAGCAGCGCCTCGGGTCGCTCGGACACTGAAGCTTTCTTT
TRBD2	.	14	TRBV10-3	TRBJ2-1	CATFGGTQKNEQFF	TGTGCCACCTTCGGGGGGACCCAAAAGAATGAGCAGTTCTTC
TRBD1	.	13	TRBV5-1	TRBJ2-7	CASSRDSYYEQYF	TGCGCCAGCAGCCGGGACAGCTACTACGAGCAGTACTTC
.	.	15	TRBV28	TRBJ2-6	CASMIRDSGANVLTF	TGTGCCAGTATGATCAGGGACTCTGGGGCCAACGTCCTGACTTTC
.	.	15	TRBV2	TRBJ2-2	CASSETGMNTGELFF	TGTGCCAGCAGTGAGACGGGGATGAACACCGGGGAGCTGTTTTTT
TRBD2	once	15	TRBV11-3	TRBJ2-3	CASSVGLALGDTQYF	TGTGCCAGCAGCGTGGGACTAGCATTAGGAGATACGCAGTATTTT
.	.	15	TRBV15	TRBJ2-2	CATSREALETGELFF	TGTGCCACCAGCAGAGAAGCGTTAGAGACCGGGGAGCTGTTTTTT
.	.	13	TRBV6-5	TRBJ2-7	CASSYGEAYEQYF	TGTGCCAGCAGTTACGGGGAAGCCTACGAGCAGTACTTC
.	.	17	TRBV21-1	TRBJ2-2	CASKAKRGQRSTGELFF	TGTGCCAGCAAAGCAAAGCGAGGACAGAGATCAACCGGGGAGCTGTTTTTT
.	.	15	TRBV4-1	TRBJ1-6	CASSEPGKANSPLHF	TGCGCCAGCAGCGAGCCTGGGAAGGCCAATTCACCCCTCCACTTT
.	.	13	TRBV6-1	TRBJ2-7	CASSDRVSYEQYF	TGTGCCAGCAGTGACAGGGTCTCCTACGAGCAGTACTTC
TRBD2	.	15	TRBV29-1	TRBJ2-3	CSARGLAESPNTQYF	TGCAGCGCCAGGGGACTAGCGGAGTCCCCAAATACGCAGTATTTT